Listed below are T cell receptor beta chains from one sample, sequenced in a study of cytomegalovirus exposure and HLA in healthy donors. Sequencing used immunoSEQ multiplex PCR; TCRdb keeps in-frame clones, though not all of them. The table records some 120,000 clones, around 70% of them present only once. The sequenced material came from PBMCs. Receptor source: a man aged 40-49 years in good health and CMV-seropositive. The CDR3 runs from the conserved cysteine through the conserved F or W. A D gene is named only where the DNA matches it firmly. Only some rows state a clone size, as once, few, many or a class for expanded clones.

TRBV5-5,TRBJ1-6,TRBD1,.,TGTGCCAGCAGTGCAGGGGGAAGTGGGTCACCCCTCCACTTT,CASSAGGSGSPLHF
TRBV11-2,TRBJ2-4,.,few,TGTGCCAGCTCCGTGCAGAACATTCAGTACTTC,CASSVQNIQYF
TRBV10-3,TRBJ2-4,TRBD2,once,TGTGCCATCAGTGTAAAGCGGGAGGGCCTGCTAGCCAAAAACATTCAGTACTTC,CAISVKREGLLAKNIQYF
TRBV18,TRBJ1-5,TRBD1,.,TGTGCCAGCTCTCCCGACGTGACAGGGGTGGGTAATCAGCCCCAGCATTTT,CASSPDVTGVGNQPQHF
TRBV27,TRBJ2-2,TRBD2,.,TGTGCCAGCAGTTCACCGGGACTAGCGGGAGGGAGGGAGCTGTTTTTT,CASSSPGLAGGRELFF
TRBV27,TRBJ1-5,TRBD1,.,TGTGCCAGCAGCCCGGGACAGGTTTCTCAGCCCCAGCATTTT,CASSPGQVSQPQHF
TRBV11-2,TRBJ1-6,TRBD1,.,TGTGCCAGCAGCTCTCGGACAGGGCTGATACCCCTCCACTTT,CASSSRTGLIPLHF
TRBV28,TRBJ1-3,.,once,TGTGCCAGCAGTGCACTCGGTCGAAGCTCTGGAAACACCATATATTTT,CASSALGRSSGNTIYF
TRBV28,TRBJ1-1,.,few,TGTGCCAGCACCAAAGGGGGGGTCGACGACACTGAAGCTTTCTTT,CASTKGGVDDTEAFF
TRBV6-5,TRBJ1-5,.,.,TGTGCCAGCACTTTAAGCAATCAGCCCCAGCATTTT,CASTLSNQPQHF
TRBV15,TRBJ2-1,TRBD1,.,TGTGCCACCAGCGCCGGGACAGAGGCCTACAATGAGCAGTTCTTC,CATSAGTEAYNEQFF
TRBV2,TRBJ1-4,TRBD1,.,TGTGCCAGCACCCCCCGGACAGGGGAGGGGCGAAAACTGTTTTTT,CASTPRTGEGRKLFF
TRBV5-6,TRBJ2-7,TRBD2,.,TGTGCCAGCAGCCTTATAGCGGGGGGCCCCTACGAGCAGTACTTC,CASSLIAGGPYEQYF
TRBV6-1,TRBJ2-1,.,.,TGTGCCAGCAGTGAAGGGGAGGAGTACAATGAGCAGTTCTTC,CASSEGEEYNEQFF
TRBV11-3,TRBJ2-1,TRBD2,few,TGTGCCAGCAGCTTAGCGGCTAGCGGGGGCTACAATGAGCAGTTCTTC,CASSLAASGGYNEQFF
TRBV5-6,TRBJ2-5,TRBD1,.,TGTGCCAGCAGTTTGACCCGGGACAGACAAGAGACCCAGTACTTC,CASSLTRDRQETQYF
TRBV25-1,TRBJ2-5,TRBD2,.,TGTGCCAGCAGCCCGGGACTAGCGGGGGGGGTGGGCCCCCGGACCCAGTACTTC,CASSPGLAGGVGPRTQYF
TRBV19,TRBJ2-7,.,.,TGTGCCAGTGCGCGGCAGAAGGCGTACGAGCAGTACTTC,CASARQKAYEQYF
TRBV29-1,TRBJ2-2,.,.,TGCAGCGTTGACAGGGGCGCCGGGGAGCTGTTTTTT,CSVDRGAGELFF
TRBV7-2,TRBJ2-3,TRBD1,few,TGTGCCAGCAGCGCTTGGGACAGCGAGAATACGCAGTATTTT,CASSAWDSENTQYF
TRBV7-2,TRBJ1-2,TRBD1,.,TGTGCCAGCAGTCTTGGGACAGGAGACTATGGCTACACCTTC,CASSLGTGDYGYTF
TRBV7-9,TRBJ2-7,TRBD1,.,TGTGCCAGCAGCTACCAATCCGGGACAGGAGCCTACGAGCAGTACTTC,CASSYQSGTGAYEQYF
TRBV4-1,TRBJ2-1,TRBD1,.,TGCGCCAGCCGGTCCGCCCCCGGGACAGGGTTCTATGAGCAGTTCTTC,CASRSAPGTGFYEQFF
TRBV4-2,TRBJ2-1,TRBD2,.,TGTGCCAGCAGCCAAGGACTAGCGGGAGTTCAGTTCTTC,CASSQGLAGVQFF
TRBV30,TRBJ2-3,.,few,TGTGCCTGGAGTGGGGGGCGGGATACGCAGTATTTT,CAWSGGRDTQYF
TRBV5-5,TRBJ2-5,.,.,TGTGCCAGCAGTCTGAATCAGGGTGGAGAGACCCAGTACTTC,CASSLNQGGETQYF
TRBV27,TRBJ2-2,TRBD2,.,TGTGCCAGCAAGGTCGGCGGGAGGGCCCTCCTCGGGGAGCTGTTTTTT,CASKVGGRALLGELFF
TRBV11-3,TRBJ1-1,.,.,TGTGCCAGCAGCTTATCGGGGGACACTGAAGCTTTCTTT,CASSLSGDTEAFF
TRBV27,TRBJ2-5,TRBD1,.,TGTGCCAGCAGTCCCCGGACAGGCTGGCAAGAGACCCAGTACTTC,CASSPRTGWQETQYF
TRBV7-2,TRBJ1-1,.,.,TGTGCCAGCAGGATCTTCGGGGGGTTCCTTGAAGCTTTCTTT,CASRIFGGFLEAFF
TRBV11-2,TRBJ2-1,.,.,TGTGCCAGCAGCTTAGATCTCCGCGGATATGCGGCCTACAATGAGCAGTTCTTC,CASSLDLRGYAAYNEQFF
TRBV6-5,TRBJ1-1,.,.,TGTGCCAGCAGGCCCGAGAGGAACACTGAAGCTTTCTTT,CASRPERNTEAFF
TRBV5-1,TRBJ2-3,.,.,TGCGCCAGCAGCTTGGGGGCCCCACGCACAGATACGCAGTATTTT,CASSLGAPRTDTQYF
TRBV6-5,TRBJ2-1,TRBD1,.,TGTGCCTGCACCCAGGGGGCCCGGCAGTTCTTC,CACTQGARQFF
TRBV27,TRBJ2-1,.,.,TGTGCCAGCCGTACCCCTTCGAGCTCCTACAATGAGCAGTTCTTC,CASRTPSSSYNEQFF
TRBV9,TRBJ1-1,TRBD1,.,TGTGCCAGCAGCGTACTGGCAGGGGGCATGAACACTGAAGCTTTCTTT,CASSVLAGGMNTEAFF
TRBV5-1,TRBJ2-2,TRBD1,.,TGCGCCAGCAGCTTCTCAGGGGGCCAGGACACCGGGGAGCTGTTTTTT,CASSFSGGQDTGELFF
TRBV6-5,TRBJ2-7,.,.,TGTGCCAGCAATTACTCGAGGGCAGGGGCTGGATACGAGCAGTACTTC,CASNYSRAGAGYEQYF
TRBV7-3,TRBJ2-6,.,few,TGTGCCAGCAGCCTCAGCTCTGGGGCCAACGTCCTGACTTTC,CASSLSSGANVLTF
TRBV19,TRBJ2-2,TRBD2,.,TGTGCCAGTAGTATCGCTAGCGGGGGGGCCGGGGAGCTGTTTTTT,CASSIASGGAGELFF
TRBV29-1,TRBJ2-7,TRBD1,.,TGCAGCGGACGTGGACAGGCCTACGAGCAGTACTTC,CSGRGQAYEQYF
TRBV11-2,TRBJ1-1,.,.,TGTGCCAGCAGCTTACCGGGATGGAACACTGAAGCTTTCTTT,CASSLPGWNTEAFF
TRBV25-1,TRBJ2-5,TRBD2,.,TGTGCCAGCAGTGAGGGACTAGCGGGAGTTGAGACCCAGTACTTC,CASSEGLAGVETQYF
TRBV6-1,TRBJ1-2,.,.,TGTGCCAGCAGTCTCGGGTCGGGTAACTATGGCTACACCTTC,CASSLGSGNYGYTF
TRBV2,TRBJ1-2,TRBD1,few,TGTGCCAGCGCGGGACAGGGTGACTATGGCTACACCTTC,CASAGQGDYGYTF
TRBV7-2,TRBJ2-7,.,.,TGTGCCAGCAGCTCGCAAGTAGGGGTCGAGCAGTACTTC,CASSSQVGVEQYF
TRBV5-5,TRBJ2-3,TRBD2,.,TGTGCCAGCAGCTTTGCCGTCCCGGGACTAGCGAGCACAGATACGCAGTATTTT,CASSFAVPGLASTDTQYF
TRBV5-6,TRBJ1-2,TRBD1,few,TGTGCCAGCAGCTTCGGGACAGGGGTTACCTATGGCTACACCTTC,CASSFGTGVTYGYTF
TRBV5-1,TRBJ2-2,TRBD2,.,TGCGCCAGCAGCTTGGTAGCGGGAACCGGGGAGCTGTTTTTT,CASSLVAGTGELFF
TRBV18,TRBJ1-3,.,.,TGTGCCAGCTCACCAAAAGCAATCTCTGGAAACACCATATATTTT,CASSPKAISGNTIYF
TRBV5-1,TRBJ1-1,.,.,TGCGCCAGCAGCCGGGGTGGGGGGGGGACTGAAGCTTTCTTT,CASSRGGGGTEAFF
TRBV6-5,TRBJ1-5,TRBD1,.,TGTGCCAGCAGTCGGGACAGGGTAAATCAGCCCCAGCATTTT,CASSRDRVNQPQHF
TRBV19,TRBJ2-7,TRBD2,.,TGTGCCAGTAGTTCAGTAGCGGGACTCGGCTACGAGCAGTACTTC,CASSSVAGLGYEQYF